The 17 T cell receptor beta chains presented below share a single source sample, sequenced in a study of blood T cells in healthy people across ages. The use of a sample-barcoded 5' primer and a J-beta primer mix characterized a second PCR of 7 to 11 cycles. Using its own MiXCR run on the 5' RACE reads, TCRdb lists one record per CDR3 protein. Among around 1,600,000 distinct CDR3 sequences listed, approximately 43% were seen once. The sample taken for sequencing was blood. The receptors shown here come from a woman in her late teens or twenties in good health.

This clonotype was found many times. This rearrangement joins TRBV7-9 to TRBJ1-2; D is unclear. The germline gives CDR1 SEHNR, CDR2 FQNEAQ (reference sequence). This CDR3 has 14 amino acids. The V end lost 6 bases, the J end lost 0 bases, and 11 bases lay between the germline ends. The DNA of the CDR3 is TGTGCCAGCAGTTTACTTGGTTCTAACTATGGCTACACCTTC. This encodes CASSLLGSNYGYTF.

This chain connects TRBV20-1 to TRBJ2-3; the match to TRBD2 covers 10 bases. There are 16 residues in the CDR3. Germline CDR1 and CDR2: DFQATT and SNEGSKA (reference sequence). The J segment lost 8 bases and the V segment lost 0 bases, leaving 11 bases of the junction unmatched. CDR3 bases: TGCAGTGCTAGAGATGGAATAGCGGGAGGCCAAGCTACGCAGTATTTT. It yields the protein CSARDGIAGGQATQYF.

The chain is built from TRBV7-9 and TRBJ1-2, with a weak D call TRBD1 (5 bases). V lost 1 base and J lost 7, with 16 bases in between. This CDR3 region has 15 residues. Looked up from germline, CDR1 is SEHNR and CDR2 is FQNEAQ (reference sequence). The CDR3 spells CASSLEYARAGGYTF. CDR3 coding DNA: TGTGCCAGCAGCTTAGAGTACGCCAGGGCAGGTGGCTACACCTTC.

V is TRBV25-1 and J is TRBJ2-1; TRBD1 is a possible D gene (6 bases). The V end was cut by 5 bases, the J end by 9 bases, with 23 bases between. Per germline, CDR1 MGHDK and CDR2 SYGVNS. CDR3 length: 16 amino acids. The CDR3 DNA reads as TGTGCCAGCAGTCCCTTCCGGGCAGGGGCCTTAGGTGAGCAGTTCTTC. It codes for CASSPFRAGALGEQFF.

This clonotype was found a few times. The gene calls are TRBV20-1 and TRBJ2-1, with D possibly being TRBD2 (5 bases). This CDR3 has 13 residues. CDR1 and CDR2 (germline): DFQATT, SNEGSKA (reference sequence). Here the CDR3 reads CSHGGGGYNEQFF. The CDR3 DNA reads as TGCTCCCATGGCGGAGGCGGATACAATGAGCAGTTCTTC.

This clonotype turned up a few times. The chain employs TRBV20-1 and TRBJ1-2; the D is unclear. The V end was cut by 2 bases, the J end by 3 bases, with 10 bases between. The length of the CDR3 is 13 residues. CDR1 is DFQATT and CDR2 is SNEGSKA in the germline V gene (reference sequence). The CDR3 DNA reads TGCAGTGCTAGACCCGGGAGTGACTATGGCTACACCTTC. The encoded protein is CSARPGSDYGYTF.

This clonotype was found a few times. The chain has TRBV4-3 and TRBJ2-1, with a weak D call TRBD2 (6 bases). This CDR3 has 15 amino acids. Germline V gene lookup returns CDR1 LGHNA and CDR2 YSLEER. The ends were cut back, 4 bases at V and 5 bases at J, with 15 bases in the middle. In nucleotides, the CDR3 is TGCGCCAGCAGCCCCGGTTCCGGGAGAGACAATGAGCAGTTCTTC. Protein sequence: CASSPGSGRDNEQFF.

J is TRBJ2-7 and V is TRBV7-2, with D perhaps matching TRBD1 or TRBD2 (5 bases each). The CDR3 is 14 amino acids. Trimming took off 6 bases at V and 3 bases at J, with 15 bases between the two ends. Germline V gene data show CDR1 as SGHTA and CDR2 as FQGNSA. The chain's CDR3 is CASSGTWANYEQYF. The CDR3 nucleotides read TGTGCCAGCAGTGGGACCTGGGCTAACTACGAGCAGTACTTC.

A few counts support this clonotype. The chain links TRBV27 to TRBJ1-4; weak D call: TRBD1 (5 bases). The CDR3 covers 15 residues. Germline V CDR1 and CDR2: MNHEY, SMNVEV (reference sequence). V was shortened by 7 bases and J by 2 bases, with 14 bases between the two germline ends. CDR3 region: CASKPWGLTNEKLFF. The CDR3 bases are TGTGCCAGCAAGCCCTGGGGCTTGACTAATGAAAAACTGTTTTTT. Based on the CDR3 plus reference TRBV27 and TRBJ1-4, the full variable domain is EAQVTQNPRYLITVTGKKLTVTCSQNMNHEYMSWYRQDPGLGLRQIYYSMNVEVTDKGDVPEGYKVSRKEKRNFPLILESPSPNQTSLYFCASKPWGLTNEKLFFGSGTQLSVL.

The chain joins TRBV9 to TRBJ2-3; no definite D call. V was pared by 3 bases and J by 4 bases, with 12 bases between. Germline CDR1 is SGDLS and CDR2 is YYNGEE. The CDR3 is made up of 14 amino acids. CDR3 loop: CASSGYFFADTQYF. The DNA of the CDR3 is TGTGCCAGCAGCGGATACTTCTTTGCAGATACGCAGTATTTT.

The rearrangement uses TRBV10-3 and TRBJ1-2, with 7 positions matching TRBD1. V lost 3 bases and J lost 4; bases outside the gene matches: 2. Looked up from germline, CDR1 is ENHRY and CDR2 is SYGVKD. The CDR3 contains 13 residues. CDR3 coding DNA: TGTGCCATCAGTGACGGGACAGCCTATGGCTACACCTTC. Encoded protein: CAISDGTAYGYTF.

The table lists this clonotype with a few counts. The rearrangement links TRBV27 to TRBJ2-4; the D gene is possibly TRBD1 (7 bases). CDR1 and CDR2 from the germline V gene are MNHEY and SMNVEV (reference sequence). Deletions cut 9 bases from V and 7 bases from J, with 19 bases between. The CDR3 loop spans 14 amino acids. CDR3 residues: CARAPTGRKNIQYF. The CDR3 DNA is TGTGCCAGAGCCCCGACAGGGAGGAAGAACATTCAGTACTTC.

This clonotype was seen ten or more times. The V and J genes are TRBV18 and TRBJ1-1, with 8 bases aligning to TRBD1. This CDR3 is 12 amino acids long. Losses at the gene ends were 6 bases for V and 3 bases for J; bases not matched to a gene: 0. The germline V gene encodes CDR1 KGHSH and CDR2 LQKENI. In DNA form, the CDR3 reads TGTGCCAGCTCGACAGGGGACACTGAAGCTTTCTTT. This sequence encodes CASSTGDTEAFF.

This clonotype was detected only a few times. V usage is TRBV20-1 and J usage is TRBJ2-7; possibly TRBD1 or TRBD2 for D (5 bases each). CDR1 DFQATT and CDR2 SNEGSKA come from the germline V gene (reference sequence). V was cut by 8 bases and J by 2 bases, with 16 bases left in between. The CDR3 totals 13 residues. The CDR3: CSLYRDGAYEQYF. The CDR3, as DNA: TGCAGTCTTTACCGGGACGGAGCCTACGAGCAGTACTTC.

To note about this clonotype: Germline is not matched at one junction end, which may reflect a read error. V gene TRBV28 combines with J gene TRBJ1-5; 11 bases align to TRBD1. From germline, CDR1 is MDHEN and CDR2 SYDVKM. CDR3 size: 15 residues. The CDR3 DNA is TGTGCCAGCAGTGTCCGGACAGGGGGCCCTCAGCCCCGGCATTTT. Protein sequence: CASSVRTGGPQPRHF.

Of note for this clonotype: Compared with germline, one end of the junction differs, possibly owing to a read error. DNA for the CDR3: TGTGCCAACAGTGACGTTGGAGGACAGGGGCACGAGCAGTACTTC. This encodes CANSDVGGQGHEQYF. The V and J genes are TRBV2 and TRBJ2-7, with 9 bases that match TRBD1. The CDR3 has 15 residues. Germline values: CDR1 SNHLY, CDR2 FYNNEI. The full variable domain, with the rest looked up from reference TRBV2 and TRBJ2-7, is EPEVTQTPSHQVTQMGQEVILRCVPISNHLYFYWYRQILGQKVEFLVSFYNNEISEKSEIFDDQFSVERPDGSNFTLKIRSTKLEDSAMYFCANSDVGGQGHEQYFGPGTRLTVT.

This chain connects TRBV3-1 to TRBJ1-2; no clear D gene. The CDR3 runs to 12 residues. The ends were cut back, 1 base at V and 8 bases at J, with 8 bases in the middle. Germline CDR1 is LGHDT and CDR2 is YNNKEL (reference sequence). This CDR3 is CASSQGSRGYTF. CDR3 DNA: TGTGCCAGCAGCCAAGGTAGCCGGGGCTACACCTTC.